This T cell receptor (beta chain) was recorded in a study of T cells in tumors after PD-1 blockade. This clone was observed a single time. As yet, its antigen is unknown. Findings and limits, study-wide: Peripheral recruitment is suggested, as some novel exhausted tumor clones were in pre-treatment blood.

The data were produced by immunoSEQ multiplex PCR, yet TCRdb's version contains in-frame clones alone and is incomplete. This table holds 45,000 to 60,000 clones, around four fifths found once. This specimen was PBMCs, taken before anti-PD-1 therapy. This clonotype was obtained from a human donor with advanced basal cell or squamous cell carcinoma (not recorded which).

The CDR3 is CASRGENIQYF. As DNA, the CDR3 is TGCGCCAGCAGGGGCGAAAACATTCAGTACTTC. This chain connects TRBV5-1 to TRBJ2-4; D call uncertain. Germline-derived CDR1 and CDR2 are SGHRS and YFSETQ. Trimming took off 5 bases at V and 5 bases at J, with 5 bases between the two ends. The CDR3 spans 11 residues.